This paragraph covers one T cell receptor beta chain sequence. The data were obtained in a study of T cell responses to AZD1222 COVID-19 vaccine. The protocol was immunoSEQ multiplex PCR, while the TCRdb copy is restricted to in-frame clones and leaves out a portion. The data show about 180,000 clones, roughly 88% seen once. The CDR3 covers 15 residues. V lost 2 bases to trimming and J lost 7 bases, with 18 bases between them. Per the germline V gene, CDR1 is LGHDT and CDR2 is YNNKEL (reference sequence). Sequencing was performed on peripheral blood, taken 28 days after the second AZD1222 dose. The receptor was derived from an adult who received the AZD1222 COVID-19 vaccine. This chain connects TRBV3-1 (or the pseudogene TRBV3-2) to TRBJ2-7; possible D gene TRBD2, 7 bases. CDR3 region: CASSQPRGGGGEQYF. In DNA, the CDR3 is TGTGCCAGCAGCCAACCCCGGGGCGGGGGCGGAGAGCAGTACTTC.